This T cell receptor (beta chain) was observed in a study of control samples from healthy donors and cancer patients. Method: immunoSEQ multiplex PCR; TCRdb's copy keeps in-frame clones and lacks some. Here the sample spans fewer than 95,000 clones, 85% being singletons. The ends were cut back, 6 bases at V and 5 bases at J, with 10 bases in the middle. Looked up from germline, CDR1 is MDHEN and CDR2 is SYDVKM. The CDR3 extends over 12 amino acids. The chain joins TRBV28 to TRBJ1-1; D gene uncertain. Sequencing input: blood. The clonotype comes from a young man in good health. CDR3 coding DNA: TGTGCCAGCAGGGCTATAGGAACTGAAGCTTTCTTT. Translation gives CASRAIGTEAFF.